This is a list of T cell receptor beta chains from one sample in a study of beta chain features in type 1 diabetes. Method: immunoSEQ multiplex PCR; TCRdb's copy keeps in-frame clones and lacks some. This table holds 300,000 to 450,000 clones, around 12% found once. Sequencing used naive CD4+ T cells from blood. These receptors came from a woman under 30 with type 1 diabetes. The CDR3 runs from the conserved cysteine through the conserved F or W. The D gene is left open where the match is weak. Clone size, where shown, is once, few, many, or a class for clones that have expanded.

abundance,v_gene,j_gene,d_gene,CDR3nt,CDR3aa
few,TRBV18,TRBJ2-7,TRBD1,TGTGCCAGCTCACCAACTGGGACAGCCTACGAGCAGTACTTC,CASSPTGTAYEQYF
NA,TRBV9,TRBJ2-7,NA,TGTGCCAGCAGCACTACCTCAGGGGTCGAGCAGTACTTC,CASSTTSGVEQYF
NA,TRBV30,TRBJ1-5,TRBD1,TGTGCCTGGAGTACACAGGGGGCCGAGCCCCAGCATTTT,CAWSTQGAEPQHF
few,TRBV21-1,TRBJ1-4,NA,TGTGCCAGCAGCCTCCGGGACAGGGTTGCAACTAATGAAAAACTGTTTTTT,CASSLRDRVATNEKLFF
few,TRBV25-1,TRBJ1-1,TRBD1,TGTGCCAGCAGTGCATACAGGGGGAACACTGAAGCTTTCTTT,CASSAYRGNTEAFF
NA,TRBV7-9,TRBJ1-5,NA,TGTGCCAGCAGCAGCTCGGGGGGCCGTCAGCCCCAGCATTTT,CASSSSGGRQPQHF
NA,TRBV6-6,TRBJ1-6,NA,TGTGCCACACAGGGACATAGGAGTTCACCCCTCCACTTT,CATQGHRSSPLHF
few,TRBV7-9,TRBJ2-3,NA,TGTGCCAGCAGCTTAGCCGGAGGGGCTGATACGCAGTATTTT,CASSLAGGADTQYF
NA,TRBV9,TRBJ1-2,TRBD1,TGTGCCAGCAGCGCCATGGACAGGGCGGTGGTGGGCGGCTACACCTTC,CASSAMDRAVVGGYTF
few,TRBV2,TRBJ2-1,NA,TGTGCCAGCATTAGAGACTTAAGCTCCTACAATGAGCAGTTCTTC,CASIRDLSSYNEQFF
few,TRBV7-9,TRBJ2-6,NA,TGTGCCAGCAACCATAGGCGGGACGCAGGTGGCTCTGGGGCCAACGTCCTGACTTTC,CASNHRRDAGGSGANVLTF
NA,TRBV30,TRBJ2-7,NA,TGTGCCTGGAGATTATCGGGACTCCGAGGCTACGAGCAGTACTTC,CAWRLSGLRGYEQYF
few,TRBV5-6,TRBJ1-1,NA,TGTGCCAGCAGCTCACAGGGCTACACTGAAGCTTTCTTT,CASSSQGYTEAFF
NA,TRBV15,TRBJ2-7,TRBD2,TGTGCGACCAGCCCGGGGGGACTCGAGCAGTACTTC,CATSPGGLEQYF
few,TRBV28,TRBJ1-5,NA,TGTGCCAGCAGTTGGTGGTCAGGGGCCTTCGGCAATCAGCCCCAGCATTTT,CASSWWSGAFGNQPQHF
NA,TRBV27,TRBJ2-7,TRBD2,TGTGCCAGCAGTTCCTCTAGCGGGAGGGGTTACGAGCAGTACTTC,CASSSSSGRGYEQYF
NA,TRBV6-5,TRBJ1-1,TRBD1,TGTGCCAGCAGTTACCTTCTGACAGGGGGCAGGACTGAAGCTTTCTTT,CASSYLLTGGRTEAFF
few,TRBV19,TRBJ2-5,NA,TGTGCCAGTTCGACAGTCCAACAAGAGACCCAGTACTTC,CASSTVQQETQYF
NA,TRBV4-3,TRBJ2-1,NA,TGCGCCAGCAGCCTTGGAGGAGCATTCTACAATGAGCAGTTCTTC,CASSLGGAFYNEQFF
few,TRBV9,TRBJ2-2,NA,TGTGCCAGCAGCGTAGCCGGGGGAGCTAACACCGGGGAGCTGTTTTTT,CASSVAGGANTGELFF
NA,TRBV9,TRBJ2-3,NA,TGTGCCAGCAGCGCGAGACTAGGCGCCGCCACAGATACGCAGTATTTT,CASSARLGAATDTQYF
few,TRBV5-1,TRBJ1-2,TRBD1,TGCGCCAGCAGCCCCGGGACAGGGAATGGTGGCTACACCTTC,CASSPGTGNGGYTF
few,TRBV5-1,TRBJ1-2,NA,TGCGCCAGCAGGCCTACAGGGCTCAGCTATGGCTACACCTTC,CASRPTGLSYGYTF
NA,TRBV4-2,TRBJ1-6,NA,TGTGCCAGCAGCCAAGAAGGAGTAACCCTCCACTTT,CASSQEGVTLHF
few,TRBV4-3,TRBJ2-7,TRBD1,TGCGCCAGCAGCCAGGGTATTTCAGGGGGAACATACGAGCAGTACTTC,CASSQGISGGTYEQYF